This TCR beta chain was profiled in a study of siplizumab effects on memory and regulatory T cells. Study findings and constraints: Unstimulated subsets were the mapping target of only a minor fraction of alloreactive clones. Siplizumab produced a significant reduction in alloreactive sequences that were traceable to unstimulated CD4+ memory cells. On average, about 70% of mappable alloreactive CD4+ clones were Treg-derived under siplizumab, against about 29% in controls.

As to this clone: Its antigen remains unknown.

Germline CDR1 SGHNT, CDR2 YENEEA. J was trimmed by 0 bases and V by 1 base; bases with no gene match: 6. This CDR3 comprises 18 residues. Each sample contributed approximately 96,000 TCR templates to the assay. This table comes from immunoSEQ multiplex PCR, and its TCRdb copy is limited to in-frame clones, with some not included. The repertoire consists of some 100,000 clones, with 93% occurring once and the leading ten covering over 0.15%. The sample taken for sequencing was non-Treg CD4+ T cells sorted from blood. The sequence was collected from a human donor in good health. The V gene is TRBV11-3, the J gene TRBJ1-4; 9 nucleotides match TRBD1. The CDR3 coding sequence is TGTGCCAGCAGCTTAGCGGGACAGGGAGTCGCAACTAATGAAAAACTGTTTTTT. The encoded protein is CASSLAGQGVATNEKLFF.